The 29 T cell receptor beta chains below all came from one sample that was sequenced in a study of shared clonotypes between healthy human individuals. Profiled with immunoSEQ multiplex PCR; TCRdb holds only in-frame clones, not every one. The data show about 2 million clones, approximately 95% seen once. Terminally differentiated effector memory CD45RA+ cells were excluded by CCR7 positive selection of CD45RO-negative cells. Input material: naive CD8+ T cells sorted from blood. The receptor source for this set is a man aged 18 to 29 in good health.

V is TRBV28 and J is TRBJ1-5, with D uncertain. Trimming took off 2 bases at V and 4 bases at J, with 9 bases between the two ends. The germline V gene encodes CDR1 MDHEN and CDR2 SYDVKM. The CDR3 is 14 residues long. In DNA, the CDR3 is TGTGCCAGCAGTTTAGAAGTTCTTAATCAGCCCCAGCATTTT. It is translated as CASSLEVLNQPQHF.

This clone was seen just once. The chain carries TRBV11-2 and TRBJ2-7; D gene uncertain. Germline V gene sequence: CDR1 SGHAT, CDR2 FQNNGV. The V end lost 5 bases, the J end lost 0 bases, and 8 bases lay between the germline ends. This CDR3 has 13 residues. The CDR3 DNA is TGTGCCAGCAGCCCGAAGAGCTCCTACGAGCAGTACTTC. Translating it yields CASSPKSSYEQYF.

This clone was found a few times. This chain links TRBV25-1 with TRBJ1-2, with 7 bases identical to TRBD1. This CDR3 has 14 residues. Trimming cost V 4 bases and J 8 bases; bases outside gene matches: 10. Germline CDR1 reads MGHDK; CDR2 reads SYGVNS. This CDR3 reads CASSGTVTGSGYTF. CDR3 bases: TGTGCCAGCAGTGGGACGGTGACAGGGTCCGGCTACACCTTC.

V gene TRBV5-4 combines with J gene TRBJ2-3, with TRBD2 matching 14 bases. Germline V lookup: CDR1 SGHNT, CDR2 YYREEE (reference sequence). The CDR3 consists of 19 residues. The trim removed 2 bases at V and 1 base at J, leaving 9 bases unmatched. CDR3 sequence: CASSFDLTTSGGGTDTQYF. The CDR3 nucleotides are TGTGCCAGCAGCTTCGATCTTACGACTAGCGGGGGGGGCACAGATACGCAGTATTTT.

This chain joins TRBV2 and TRBJ1-2; D is uncertain. Between the trimmed V and J ends, which lost 6 bases and 9 bases, there was a span of 20 bases. CDR1 and CDR2 (germline): SNHLY, FYNNEI. The CDR3 extends over 14 amino acids. The CDR3 here is CASSERPLQERYTF. CDR3 nucleotides: TGTGCCAGCAGCGAGCGGCCACTCCAAGAGCGCTACACCTTC.

The CDR3 nucleotides read TGCGCCAGCAGCCAAGATGCCGGGACAGGGTCCTACGAGCAGTACTTC. It codes for CASSQDAGTGSYEQYF. This chain connects TRBV4-1 to TRBJ2-7; 9 bases are shared with TRBD1. V gave up 0 bases and J gave up 1 base; unmatched junction bases: 4. The length of the CDR3 is 16 residues. Germline-derived CDR1 and CDR2 are MGHRA and YSYEKL.

The CDR3 coding sequence is TGTGCCTGGAGTGCGGAACGGGGGGAACTCTACGAGCAGTACTTC. This translates into CAWSAERGELYEQYF. The J gene is TRBJ2-7, the V gene TRBV30; 7 positions match TRBD2. CDR3 length equals 15 residues. The trim removed 1 base at V and 3 bases at J, leaving 9 bases unmatched. The germline CDR1 and CDR2 sequences are GTSNPN and SVGIG (reference sequence). The full variable domain, in which reference TRBV30 and TRBJ2-7 provide the parts outside the CDR3, is SQTIHQWPATLVQPVGSPLSLECTVEGTSNPNLYWYRQAAGRGLQLLFYSVGIGQISSEVPQNLSASRPQDRQFILSSKKLLLSDSGFYLCAWSAERGELYEQYFGPGTRLTVT.

The V and J genes are TRBV7-9 and TRBJ1-4; D unresolved. The CDR3 consists of 15 residues. The V end lost 5 bases, the J end lost 6 bases, and 16 bases lay between the germline ends. In germline, CDR1 is SEHNR, CDR2 FQNEAQ (reference sequence). The CDR3 bases are TGTGCCAGCAGCACTCCTTGGCAGGAAGATGAAAAACTGTTTTTT. Translation gives CASSTPWQEDEKLFF.

This chain joins TRBV6-6 and TRBJ2-5; D is perhaps TRBD2 (6 bases). V was clipped by 11 bases and J by 4 bases, with 14 bases between them. The CDR3 sequence is 12 residues long. Germline loops: CDR1 MNHNY, CDR2 SVGAGI (reference sequence). The DNA for the CDR3 is TGTGCCTCGCTGGCGGGATCAGAGACCCAGTACTTC. Residues: CASLAGSETQYF.

This clone came up a few times. The rearrangement uses TRBV6-4 and TRBJ1-2, with D perhaps matching TRBD1 (5 bases). Trimming took 6 bases from V and 5 from J, leaving 13 bases between them. CDR3 size: 13 residues. Germline V lookup: CDR1 MRHNA, CDR2 SNTAGT. In nucleotides, the CDR3 is TGTGCCAGCAGACCCGGGACGGCTTATGGCTACACCTTC. Encoded protein: CASRPGTAYGYTF.

The rearrangement links TRBV13 to TRBJ2-2; D is possibly TRBD1 (5 bases). The germline V gene has CDR1 PRHDT and CDR2 FYEKMQ (reference sequence). The CDR3 totals 15 residues. Trimming pared 0 bases from V and 4 bases from J, leaving 9 bases between. The CDR3 is CASSLGQAITGELFF. DNA for the CDR3: TGTGCCAGCAGCTTAGGACAGGCGATCACCGGGGAGCTGTTTTTT.

The chain recombines TRBV6-5 with TRBJ2-7; D is uncertain. Germline CDR1 MNHEY, CDR2 SVGAGI. This CDR3 spans 16 amino acids. The germline V and J ends were trimmed by 0 bases and 3 bases, with 15 bases remaining between them. Written as DNA, the CDR3 is TGTGCCAGCAGTTACTCGATGGGCTTGGCAGTCTACGAGCAGTACTTC. This encodes CASSYSMGLAVYEQYF.

This chain connects TRBV28 to TRBJ2-7, with 8 bases lining up with TRBD1. V dropped 5 bases and J dropped 2; count of bases not matched to a gene: 11. This CDR3 is 16 amino acids long. Looked up from germline, CDR1 is MDHEN and CDR2 is SYDVKM. The CDR3 here is CASSPTAGTGTYEQYF. CDR3 nucleotides: TGTGCCAGCAGTCCAACCGCCGGGACAGGTACCTACGAGCAGTACTTC.

This clone was picked up one time. The chain has TRBV2 and TRBJ2-1, with D possibly TRBD1 on 5 matching bases. V gave up 6 bases and J gave up 9 bases, with 18 bases separating them. The germline V gene has CDR1 SNHLY and CDR2 FYNNEI. The CDR3 loop spans 14 amino acids. DNA of the CDR3: TGTGCCAGCAGCACGGACACCGCCGGCCGTGAGCAGTTCTTC. Its translation is CASSTDTAGREQFF.

This chain uses TRBV7-9 with TRBJ2-7; a weak D match, TRBD1 (6 bases). Germline CDR1 SEHNR, CDR2 FQNEAQ (reference sequence). This CDR3 region has 15 residues. With 1 base removed from V and 0 bases from J, the gap between germline ends came to 10 bases. The CDR3 reads CASSLVQGTSYEQYF. CDR3 nucleotide sequence: TGTGCCAGCAGCTTAGTACAGGGTACCTCCTACGAGCAGTACTTC.

The sample holds a few counts of this clone. The sample has other DNA sequences that encode this CDR3 too. The chain couples TRBV9 to TRBJ1-1; D not certain. The germline V and J ends were trimmed by 0 bases and 1 base, with 4 bases remaining between them. Per the germline V gene, CDR1 is SGDLS and CDR2 is YYNGEE. The CDR3 length is 13 residues. The CDR3 DNA follows: TGTGCCAGCAGCGTAGTTCCGAACACTGAAGCTTTCTTT. Translated: CASSVVPNTEAFF. The full variable domain, in which reference TRBV9 and TRBJ1-1 provide the parts outside the CDR3, is DSGVTQTPKHLITATGQRVTLRCSPRSGDLSVYWYQQSLDQGLQFLIQYYNGEERAKGNILERFSAQQFPDLHSELNLSSLELGDSALYFCASSVVPNTEAFFGQGTRLTVV.

The chain links TRBV7-9 to TRBJ2-3, with a tentative D call TRBD1 (5 bases). The V gene lost 5 bases and the J gene lost 5 bases, with 17 bases spanning the gap. Germline V gene lookup returns CDR1 SEHNR and CDR2 FQNEAQ (reference sequence). This CDR3 region has 15 residues. The CDR3 protein is CASSAERGSKDTQYF. CDR3 nucleotides: TGTGCCAGCAGCGCAGAAAGGGGTAGTAAAGATACGCAGTATTTT. Drawing the rest from reference TRBV7-9 and TRBJ2-3, the complete variable domain is DTGVSQNPRHKITKRGQNVTFRCDPISEHNRLYWYRQTLGQGPEFLTYFQNEAQLEKSRLLSDRFSAERPKGSFSTLEIQRTEQGDSAMYLCASSAERGSKDTQYFGPGTRLTVL.

The rearrangement uses TRBV6-1 and TRBJ2-7; D is tentatively TRBD1 or TRBD2 (5 bases each). The germline V gene has CDR1 MNHNS and CDR2 SASEGT. The CDR3 loop spans 15 amino acids. Trimming cost V 2 bases and J 2 bases, with 13 bases left between them. CDR3 amino acids: CASSEIGTGAYEQYF. The CDR3 DNA sequence: TGTGCCAGCAGTGAAATCGGGACCGGAGCCTACGAGCAGTACTTC.

This rearrangement joins TRBV27 to TRBJ2-1; TRBD2 matches 14 bases. CDR3 length: 17 amino acids. J was trimmed by 4 bases and V by 6 bases; bases with no gene match: 8. Germline CDR1 is MNHEY and CDR2 is SMNVEV (reference sequence). Here the CDR3 reads CASRGLAGDRRYNEQFF. The CDR3 DNA sequence: TGTGCCAGCAGGGGACTAGCGGGAGATCGAAGGTACAATGAGCAGTTCTTC.

The chain carries TRBV7-9 and TRBJ2-7, with D perhaps TRBD2 (5 bases). The germline V gene has CDR1 SEHNR and CDR2 FQNEAQ (reference sequence). This CDR3 contains 14 residues. V dropped 5 bases and J dropped 3 bases, with 14 bases sitting between them. The CDR3 sequence: CASSLGGRDYEQYF. Here the CDR3 DNA reads TGTGCCAGCAGCCTCGGCGGACGGGACTACGAGCAGTACTTC.

The chain couples TRBV11-2 to TRBJ2-2; no reliable D call. V lost 2 bases and J 7 bases, leaving 8 bases between the germline ends. The CDR3 length is 13 residues. The germline gives CDR1 SGHAT, CDR2 FQNNGV. In DNA form, the CDR3 reads TGTGCCAGCAGCTTAATTGTTGACGGGGAGCTGTTTTTT. Its protein is CASSLIVDGELFF.

Worth noting for this clone: Other DNA sequences in the sample encode the same CDR3. The chain has TRBV2 and TRBJ2-7; D is unresolved. The germline V gene has CDR1 SNHLY and CDR2 FYNNEI. The CDR3 consists of 13 residues. Trimming removed 3 bases at V and 2 bases at J, with 8 bases between. The CDR3 region is CASSEDATYEQYF. CDR3 coding DNA: TGTGCCAGCAGTGAGGACGCGACCTACGAGCAGTACTTC.

The chain links TRBV28 to TRBJ1-2; D is unresolved. V was cut by 3 bases and J by 3 bases, with 14 bases left in between. Germline CDR1 is MDHEN and CDR2 is SYDVKM. The CDR3 extends over 15 amino acids. The CDR3 sequence: CASSFSPTAYYGYTF. The DNA for the CDR3 is TGTGCCAGCAGTTTCTCCCCGACGGCCTACTATGGCTACACCTTC.

The CDR3: CASSPYLVSPTDTQYF. As DNA, the CDR3 is TGTGCCAGCAGTCCCTACCTAGTTTCCCCCACCGATACGCAGTATTTT. This chain joins TRBV27 and TRBJ2-3; D remains unclear. The CDR3 covers 16 residues. Germline V gene data show CDR1 as MNHEY and CDR2 as SMNVEV (reference sequence). Trimming pared 5 bases from V and 6 bases from J, leaving 21 bases between.

This clone is a singleton in its sample. The chain employs TRBV6-9 and TRBJ1-5; weak D call: TRBD1 (5 bases). This CDR3 spans 17 amino acids. V was pared by 2 bases and J by 7 bases, with 21 bases between. Germline values: CDR1 MNHGY, CDR2 SVAAGI. The CDR3 reads CASSYRIQGDKGQPQHF. For the CDR3, the DNA is TGTGCCAGCAGTTATCGCATCCAAGGGGATAAGGGCCAGCCCCAGCATTTT.

This chain links TRBV5-4 with TRBJ2-5; D unclear. V dropped 4 bases and J dropped 1 base, with 2 bases sitting between them. This CDR3 is built from 11 residues. CDR1 and CDR2 (germline): SGHNT, YYREEE (reference sequence). As DNA, the CDR3 is TGTGCCAGCAGCGCCCAAGAGACCCAGTACTTC. Amino acids: CASSAQETQYF. Filled out from reference TRBV5-4 and TRBJ2-5, the complete variable domain reads ETGVTQSPTHLIKTRGQQVTLRCSSQSGHNTVSWYQQALGQGPQFIFQYYREEENGRGNFPPRFSGLQFPNYSSELNVNALELDDSALYLCASSAQETQYFGPGTRLLVL.

This clone turned up a few times. The sample contains more than one DNA sequence encoding this CDR3. This chain links TRBV11-2 with TRBJ2-2, with D hard to call. The V gene lost 6 bases and the J gene lost 4 bases, with 3 bases spanning the gap. The germline V gene has CDR1 SGHAT and CDR2 FQNNGV. The CDR3 extends over 11 amino acids. Here the CDR3 reads CASSRTGELFF. The CDR3 DNA is TGTGCCAGCAGTCGCACCGGGGAGCTGTTTTTT.

The chain has TRBV7-9 and TRBJ2-7, with D possibly TRBD1 on 6 matching bases. With 5 bases removed from V and 5 bases from J, the gap between germline ends came to 13 bases. CDR3 length: 13 amino acids. Germline CDR1 is SEHNR and CDR2 is FQNEAQ (reference sequence). Written as DNA, the CDR3 is TGTGCCAGCAGCGCTACAGGGCCCGACGAGCAGTACTTC. It translates to CASSATGPDEQYF. The full variable domain, rest sourced from reference TRBV7-9 and TRBJ2-7, is DTGVSQNPRHKITKRGQNVTFRCDPISEHNRLYWYRQTLGQGPEFLTYFQNEAQLEKSRLLSDRFSAERPKGSFSTLEIQRTEQGDSAMYLCASSATGPDEQYFGPGTRLTVT.

This clone was recorded only once. Other DNA sequences in the sample encode the same CDR3. The chain carries TRBV19 and TRBJ2-5, with unresolved D. With 3 bases removed from V and 3 bases from J, the gap between germline ends came to 8 bases. The germline gives CDR1 LNHDA, CDR2 SQIVND (reference sequence). The CDR3 runs to 13 residues. The CDR3 here is CASSIDEEETQYF. CDR3 bases: TGTGCCAGTAGTATTGATGAGGAAGAGACCCAGTACTTC.